One and the same sample provided the 25 T cell receptor beta chains below, sequenced in a study of long-term antiretroviral therapy in people with HIV. Assay version v3.0 of immunoSEQ was used, and it was run at survey level. The protocol was immunoSEQ multiplex PCR, while the TCRdb copy is restricted to in-frame clones and leaves out a portion. The sample carries about 28,000 clones, approximately 88% recorded once. This specimen was unsorted PBMCs, taken almost 2.9 years after starting antiretroviral therapy. The receptor set was obtained from a man aged 25 to 45 with HIV.

This rearrangement joins TRBV6-6 to TRBJ1-1; the D gene is possibly TRBD1 (6 bases). The CDR3 has 14 amino acids. V was clipped by 2 bases and J by 4 bases, with 11 bases between them. CDR1 and CDR2 (germline): MNHNY, SVGAGI (reference sequence). In nucleotides, the CDR3 is TGTGCCAGCAGTTACGGGAGGGGGGGCACTGAAGCTTTCTTT. Amino acids: CASSYGRGGTEAFF.

The J gene is TRBJ2-5, the V gene TRBV2; TRBD2 agrees at 8 bases. Germline CDR1 SNHLY, CDR2 FYNNEI. The CDR3 spans 14 residues. J lost 1 base, V lost 9 bases, and 7 bases had no gene match. The CDR3 reads CASFSGSGQETQYF. Here the CDR3 DNA reads TGTGCCAGTTTCAGCGGGAGCGGCCAAGAGACCCAGTACTTC.

The CDR3, as DNA: TGTGCCAGCACCAGACTACTTCTAGATACGCAGTATTTT. Amino acids: CASTRLLLDTQYF. The rearrangement joins TRBV7-2 to TRBJ2-3, with a tentative D call TRBD2 (5 bases). The V end lost 7 bases, the J end lost 5 bases, and 13 bases lay between the germline ends. The CDR3 has 13 residues. Germline V lookup: CDR1 SGHTA, CDR2 FQGNSA.

This chain connects TRBV9 to TRBJ2-7, with TRBD2 matching over 8 bases. Germline CDR1 is SGDLS and CDR2 is YYNGEE. Losses at the gene ends were 0 bases for V and 2 bases for J; bases not matched to a gene: 7. The CDR3 length is 16 residues. CDR3 sequence: CASSVEPGTRTYEQYF. CDR3 sequence (DNA): TGTGCCAGCAGCGTAGAACCCGGGACTAGGACCTACGAGCAGTACTTC.

This clone was observed a few times. The chain employs TRBV5-6 and TRBJ1-6; TRBD1 matches 11 bases. Germline V gene sequence: CDR1 SGHDT, CDR2 YYEEEE. The CDR3 covers 17 residues. V lost 2 bases and J lost 4; bases outside the gene matches: 5. The CDR3 coding sequence is TGTGCCAGCAGCTTAATAGGGGACAGGGGGTATAATTCACCCCTCCACTTT. Translating it yields CASSLIGDRGYNSPLHF.

The rearrangement links TRBV5-6 to TRBJ1-3; D unclear. The ends were cut back, 0 bases at V and 0 bases at J, with 7 bases in the middle. The CDR3 runs to 15 residues. Germline lookup yields CDR1 SGHDT and CDR2 YYEEEE. In DNA form, the CDR3 reads TGTGCCAGCAGCTTGGTCGGCCTCTCTGGAAACACCATATATTTT. Translation: CASSLVGLSGNTIYF.

J is TRBJ2-3 and V is TRBV19, with D perhaps TRBD2 (5 bases). Trimming removed 3 bases at V and 2 bases at J, with 9 bases between. The CDR3 is 14 amino acids. Per the germline V gene, CDR1 is LNHDA and CDR2 is SQIVND (reference sequence). The CDR3 loop is CASSILGNTDTQYF. CDR3 DNA sequence: TGTGCCAGTAGTATCCTCGGGAACACAGATACGCAGTATTTT.

The J gene is TRBJ2-4, the V gene TRBV30, with no clear D. Trimming removed 5 bases from V and 0 bases from J, with 11 bases in between. This CDR3 has 14 residues. The V gene's germline CDR1 is GTSNPN and CDR2 SVGIG (reference sequence). The CDR3 reads CAWRGTLAKNIQYF. CDR3 coding DNA: TGTGCCTGGCGAGGCACCCTAGCCAAAAACATTCAGTACTTC.

The chain employs TRBV19 and TRBJ1-5, with 11 bases identical to TRBD1. In germline, CDR1 is LNHDA, CDR2 SQIVND (reference sequence). Trimming cost V 5 bases and J 4 bases; bases outside gene matches: 10. The length of the CDR3 is 17 residues. The CDR3 coding sequence is TGTGCCAGTAGTGGAAGGACAGGGGGCATGGGAAATCAGCCCCAGCATTTT. Protein sequence: CASSGRTGGMGNQPQHF.

This chain links TRBV11-2 with TRBJ2-3; the match to TRBD1 covers 7 bases. V lost 4 bases to trimming and J lost 2 bases; unmatched junction nucleotides: 9. Germline CDR1 reads SGHAT; CDR2 reads FQNNGV. The length of the CDR3 is 16 residues. In DNA, the CDR3 is TGTGCCAGCAGCTCCCCCCCCACAGGGGACACAGATACGCAGTATTTT. Translating gives CASSSPPTGDTDTQYF.

This chain joins TRBV28 and TRBJ2-1; D gene uncertain. Germline CDR1 and CDR2: MDHEN and SYDVKM. This CDR3 spans 16 amino acids. Between the trimmed V and J ends, which lost 4 bases and 3 bases, there was a span of 16 bases. CDR3 in amino acids: CASSSPHSSFYNEQFF. CDR3 in DNA: TGTGCCAGCAGTTCACCCCATTCAAGTTTCTACAATGAGCAGTTCTTC.

The chain has TRBV5-1 and TRBJ2-7; D perhaps matches TRBD2 (5 bases). Per the germline V gene, CDR1 is SGHRS and CDR2 is YFSETQ. CDR3 size: 13 residues. Trimming removed 3 bases from V and 0 bases from J, with 7 bases in between. In DNA, the CDR3 is TGCGCCAGCAGCTGGACTCCCTCCTACGAGCAGTACTTC. Translating it yields CASSWTPSYEQYF.

The rearrangement links TRBV29-1 to TRBJ2-2, with TRBD2 identical over 8 bases. The CDR3 has 14 residues. V lost 7 bases to trimming and J lost 1 base; unmatched junction nucleotides: 5. Germline V lookup: CDR1 SQVTM, CDR2 ANQGSEA. CDR3 coding DNA: TGCAGCGGGAGCGGGAGCCAGAACACCGGGGAGCTGTTTTTT. Its translation: CSGSGSQNTGELFF.

V and J are TRBV6-1 and TRBJ2-6; D uncertain. V gave up 8 bases and J gave up 0 bases, with 5 bases separating them. The CDR3 is made up of 13 amino acids. CDR1 is MNHNS and CDR2 is SASEGT in the germline V gene. Here the CDR3 DNA reads TGTGCCAGCGGGTCCTCTGGGGCCAACGTCCTGACTTTC. It translates to CASGSSGANVLTF.

This rearrangement joins TRBV9 to TRBJ2-7, with 13 bases aligning to TRBD2. CDR3 length: 14 amino acids. Per the germline V gene, CDR1 is SGDLS and CDR2 is YYNGEE. Losses at the gene ends were 3 bases for V and 5 bases for J; bases not matched to a gene: 2. CDR3 amino acids: CASSGGLAGDEQYF. The CDR3 nucleotides are TGTGCCAGCAGCGGAGGACTAGCGGGAGACGAGCAGTACTTC.

The V call is TRBV28, the J call TRBJ2-2, with D perhaps matching TRBD1 (5 bases). Deletions cut 3 bases from V and 6 bases from J, with 17 bases between. There are 16 residues in the CDR3. Germline V gene data show CDR1 as MDHEN and CDR2 as SYDVKM. For the CDR3, the DNA is TGTGCCAGCAGTTTCCAGGACACACAGCTCTCCGGGGAGCTGTTTTTT. This sequence encodes CASSFQDTQLSGELFF.

This chain connects TRBV6-4 to TRBJ1-3; D call uncertain. The CDR3 is made up of 14 amino acids. Per the germline V gene, CDR1 is MRHNA and CDR2 is SNTAGT. V gave up 9 bases and J gave up 0 bases, with 12 bases separating them. The CDR3 here is CASNSRFSGNTIYF. The CDR3 coding sequence is TGTGCCAGTAACTCCAGGTTCTCTGGAAACACCATATATTTT.

J is TRBJ1-5 and V is TRBV6-5; 7 bases are shared with TRBD1. The V gene end was trimmed by 5 bases and the J gene end by 4 bases; junction bases not matched to a gene: 5. Germline V gene sequence: CDR1 MNHEY, CDR2 SVGAGI. The CDR3 is 14 amino acids. In nucleotides, the CDR3 is TGTGCCAGCAGTCGACAGGGTGGTAATCAGCCCCAGCATTTT. It translates to CASSRQGGNQPQHF.

V gene TRBV5-1 combines with J gene TRBJ2-1; D perhaps matches TRBD1 (5 bases). Germline CDR1 and CDR2: SGHRS and YFSETQ. V was clipped by 5 bases and J by 3 bases, with 9 bases between them. The CDR3 consists of 13 residues. CDR3 sequence: CASRETDYNEQFF. The CDR3 region has the DNA TGCGCCAGCAGAGAGACAGACTACAATGAGCAGTTCTTC.

The rearrangement links TRBV27 to TRBJ2-7; D possibly corresponds to TRBD1 (6 bases). V lost 4 bases, J lost 4 bases, and 8 bases lay in between. From germline, CDR1 is MNHEY and CDR2 SMNVEV (reference sequence). The CDR3 runs to 12 residues. CDR3 protein: CASSSTGYEQYF. The CDR3 DNA sequence: TGTGCCAGCAGTTCGACAGGTTACGAGCAGTACTTC.

The rearrangement links TRBV6-6 to TRBJ2-7; D not resolved. V dropped 2 bases and J dropped 3 bases, with 11 bases sitting between them. The CDR3 has 14 amino acids. Germline-derived CDR1 and CDR2 are MNHNY and SVGAGI (reference sequence). DNA for the CDR3: TGTGCCAGCAGTTACGGGTCGGTCAACTACGAGCAGTACTTC. Encoded protein: CASSYGSVNYEQYF.

The rearrangement links TRBV13 to TRBJ1-2; D perhaps matches TRBD1 (5 bases). The length of the CDR3 is 13 residues. Trimming stripped 5 bases from V and 9 bases from J, with 16 bases between. Germline CDR1 PRHDT, CDR2 FYEKMQ (reference sequence). CDR3 coding DNA: TGTGCCAGCAGCCAGTTCGGGGCTAGCAGCTACACCTTC. Protein product: CASSQFGASSYTF.

This chain uses TRBV9 with TRBJ1-3, with 7 bases that match TRBD1. Per germline, CDR1 SGDLS and CDR2 YYNGEE. CDR3 size: 16 residues. V gave up 7 bases and J gave up 3 bases; unmatched junction bases: 13. CDR3 sequence (DNA): TGTGCCAGCGGCAAATTACCAGGGGGGCTTGGAAACACCATATATTTT. It specifies CASGKLPGGLGNTIYF.

The rearrangement joins TRBV27 to TRBJ1-1; D is uncertain. The CDR3 is made up of 14 amino acids. With 2 bases removed from V and 1 base from J, the gap between germline ends came to 8 bases. CDR1 and CDR2 (germline): MNHEY, SMNVEV (reference sequence). CDR3: CASSLTDPNTEAFF. DNA of the CDR3: TGTGCCAGCAGTTTAACAGACCCGAACACTGAAGCTTTCTTT.

The chain has TRBV15 and TRBJ2-1, with TRBD2 matching over 9 bases. The junction had 4 bases not matched to a gene; V was cut back by 3 bases and J by 1 base. The germline V gene has CDR1 LNHNV and CDR2 YYDKDF (reference sequence). This CDR3 is 16 amino acids long. The CDR3 here is CATSRETSGSYNEQFF. CDR3 in DNA: TGTGCCACCAGCAGGGAGACTAGCGGATCCTACAATGAGCAGTTCTTC.